One and the same sample provided the 32 T cell receptor beta chains below, sequenced in a study of control samples from healthy donors and cancer patients. Sequencing used immunoSEQ multiplex PCR; TCRdb keeps in-frame clones, though not all of them. The table lists under 60,000 clones, over 90% of them singletons, with about a quarter in the top ten. The sequencing input was PBMCs. The source of these receptors is a woman aged 50 to 60 with head and neck cancer.

This sequence joins TRBV7-9 and TRBJ2-5, with D perhaps matching TRBD1 or TRBD2 (5 bases each). Germline CDR1 is SEHNR and CDR2 is FQNEAQ (reference sequence). CDR3 size: 14 residues. Trimming stripped 2 bases from V and 5 bases from J, with 12 bases between. The CDR3 protein is CASSLNGAWETQYF. CDR3 in DNA: TGTGCCAGCAGCTTAAACGGGGCTTGGGAGACCCAGTACTTC.

Only one count was recorded for this clone. The chain is built from TRBV7-9 and TRBJ2-1, with 9 bases lining up with TRBD1. This CDR3 spans 14 amino acids. Germline CDR1 is SEHNR and CDR2 is FQNEAQ (reference sequence). V lost 9 bases, J lost 4 bases, and 7 bases stayed unmatched. CDR3 in amino acids: CASQGDRDYNEQFF. DNA for the CDR3: TGTGCCAGTCAAGGGGACAGGGATTACAATGAGCAGTTCTTC.

This clone was observed a single time. This chain's CDR3 is CASSSGDEQYF. DNA for the CDR3: TGTGCCAGCAGTTCAGGGGACGAGCAGTACTTC. The chain couples TRBV28 to TRBJ2-7, with a weak D call TRBD1 (6 bases). CDR3 size: 11 residues. V was shortened by 4 bases and J by 5 bases, with 6 bases between the two germline ends. Per the germline V gene, CDR1 is MDHEN and CDR2 is SYDVKM.

The V and J genes are TRBV3-1 (or the pseudogene TRBV3-2) and TRBJ1-4; D is perhaps TRBD1 (5 bases). Germline CDR1 and CDR2: LGHDT and YNNKEL (reference sequence). V lost 3 bases and J 0 bases, leaving 8 bases between the germline ends. The CDR3 is 15 amino acids. CDR3 nucleotides: TGTGCCAGCAGCCACAGACAGTCAACTAATGAAAAACTGTTTTTT. Its protein product is CASSHRQSTNEKLFF.

This clone was seen once. The J gene is TRBJ2-3, the V gene TRBV2; 10 nucleotides match TRBD2. Losses at the gene ends were 4 bases for V and 4 bases for J; bases not matched to a gene: 5. This CDR3 is built from 15 residues. Germline V lookup: CDR1 SNHLY, CDR2 FYNNEI. The CDR3 DNA reads TGTGCCAGCAGTGTCGGGACTAGCGAAGCAGATACGCAGTATTTT. Residues: CASSVGTSEADTQYF. The variable domain in full, completed from reference TRBV2 and TRBJ2-3, reads EPEVTQTPSHQVTQMGQEVILRCVPISNHLYFYWYRQILGQKVEFLVSFYNNEISEKSEIFDDQFSVERPDGSNFTLKIRSTKLEDSAMYFCASSVGTSEADTQYFGPGTRLTVL.

This chain joins TRBV20-1 and TRBJ2-5; D is unresolved. Looked up from germline, CDR1 is DFQATT and CDR2 is SNEGSKA (reference sequence). Trimming took 6 bases from V and 1 from J, leaving 6 bases between them. CDR3 length: 11 residues. The chain's CDR3 is CSAGIQETQYF. In nucleotides, the CDR3 is TGCAGTGCAGGGATCCAAGAGACCCAGTACTTC.

This chain joins TRBV27 and TRBJ1-1, with a weak D call TRBD1 (5 bases). This CDR3 comprises 13 residues. V was trimmed by 0 bases and J by 10 bases, leaving 12 bases between them. Per germline, CDR1 MNHEY and CDR2 SMNVEV (reference sequence). The CDR3 coding sequence is TGTGCCAGCAGTTTATCGGGGGGTGGGACAGCTTTCTTT. This translates into CASSLSGGGTAFF.

The chain recombines TRBV2 with TRBJ1-3, with 7 bases fitting TRBD1. The CDR3 spans 14 residues. Per germline, CDR1 SNHLY and CDR2 FYNNEI. V shed 6 bases and J 8 bases; nucleotides not matched to a gene: 10. Here the CDR3 reads CASSLTGIEYTIYF. The CDR3, as DNA: TGTGCCAGCAGCCTGACAGGGATAGAGTACACCATATATTTT.

To note about this clone: Its ends do not fully match the called genes, so a read error is possible. The chain recombines TRBV12-3 or TRBV12-4 with TRBJ1-1, with D possibly matching TRBD1 (5 bases). CDR3 size: 13 residues. The CDR3 DNA follows: TGTGCCAGCAGCTTAGGACAGAACACTGAAGCTTTCTTT. Its translation is CASSLGQNTEAFF.

The CDR3 DNA follows: TGCGCCAGCAGCCAAGAAGAGGGGTACGAGCAGTACTTC. Protein product: CASSQEEGYEQYF. The chain links TRBV4-1 to TRBJ2-7; D is possibly TRBD1 or TRBD2 (5 bases each). The CDR3 spans 13 residues. Germline CDR1 is MGHRA and CDR2 is YSYEKL. The germline V and J ends were trimmed by 0 bases and 4 bases, with 7 bases remaining between them.

The chain has TRBV28 and TRBJ2-1; 13 bases map to TRBD2. CDR3 size: 14 residues. Germline-derived CDR1 and CDR2 are MDHEN and SYDVKM. V shed 10 bases, J shed 7 bases, and the junction held 7 bases outside the gene matches. CDR3 loop: CAIQLAGGRNEQFF. CDR3 sequence (DNA): TGTGCCATCCAACTAGCGGGAGGGCGAAATGAGCAGTTCTTC.

The chain carries TRBV27 and TRBJ2-7, with 7 positions matching TRBD1. The germline CDR1 and CDR2 sequences are MNHEY and SMNVEV (reference sequence). Germline trimming cut 6 bases from V and 2 bases from J; bases unmatched to any gene: 4. This CDR3 is 13 amino acids long. CDR3 in amino acids: CASSPGTAYEQYF. In nucleotides, the CDR3 is TGTGCCAGCAGCCCCGGGACAGCCTACGAGCAGTACTTC.

This clone has more than one count but fewer than ten. V is TRBV30 and J is TRBJ2-7, with TRBD1 identical over 8 bases. Germline CDR1 and CDR2: GTSNPN and SVGIG (reference sequence). The CDR3 has 16 amino acids. V was pared by 3 bases and J by 3 bases, with 13 bases of the junction left unmatched. CDR3 sequence: CAWSQGATGEGYEQYF. CDR3 coding DNA: TGTGCCTGGAGCCAGGGGGCGACAGGCGAGGGCTACGAGCAGTACTTC. Filled out from reference TRBV30 and TRBJ2-7, the complete variable domain reads SQTIHQWPATLVQPVGSPLSLECTVEGTSNPNLYWYRQAAGRGLQLLFYSVGIGQISSEVPQNLSASRPQDRQFILSSKKLLLSDSGFYLCAWSQGATGEGYEQYFGPGTRLTVT.

This chain joins TRBV9 and TRBJ2-1; 9 bases align to TRBD2. The CDR3 runs to 14 residues. Per the germline V gene, CDR1 is SGDLS and CDR2 is YYNGEE. The trim removed 4 bases at V and 10 bases at J, leaving 9 bases unmatched. The CDR3 loop reads CASSSPRGGNEQFF. CDR3 DNA: TGTGCCAGCAGCTCTCCGCGGGGGGGAAACGAGCAGTTCTTC. Supplemented by reference TRBV9 and TRBJ2-1, the full variable domain reads DSGVTQTPKHLITATGQRVTLRCSPRSGDLSVYWYQQSLDQGLQFLIQYYNGEERAKGNILERFSAQQFPDLHSELNLSSLELGDSALYFCASSSPRGGNEQFFGPGTRLTVL.

The chain uses TRBV9 and TRBJ1-6; TRBD1 is a possible D gene (5 bases). Trimming left V 2 bases short and J 8 bases short, with 26 bases between. From germline, CDR1 is SGDLS and CDR2 YYNGEE. This CDR3 contains 19 residues. As DNA, the CDR3 is TGTGCCAGCAGCGTTACTTCCATTCCGGGGCTCCCGGCCGATTCACCCCTCCACTTT. Protein sequence: CASSVTSIPGLPADSPLHF.

The chain couples TRBV28 to TRBJ1-2; D is unresolved. The ends were cut back, 6 bases at V and 3 bases at J, with 11 bases in the middle. Germline V lookup: CDR1 MDHEN, CDR2 SYDVKM. CDR3 length: 13 residues. For the CDR3, the DNA is TGTGCCAGCAGCCGAATGGGAGACTATGGCTACACCTTC. Translating it yields CASSRMGDYGYTF.

V and J are TRBV4-1 and TRBJ1-2, with a weak D call TRBD1 (6 bases). The CDR3 consists of 13 residues. Germline V gene data show CDR1 as MGHRA and CDR2 as YSYEKL. V was trimmed by 4 bases and J by 5 bases, leaving 11 bases between them. CDR3 amino acids: CASSRGQMYGYTF. CDR3 DNA sequence: TGCGCCAGCAGCCGCGGACAGATGTATGGCTACACCTTC.

V is TRBV10-1 and J is TRBJ1-1, with 7 bases that match TRBD1. Unmatched junction bases numbered 6, after V lost 7 bases and J lost 1 base. Germline CDR1 is WNHNN and CDR2 is SYGVQD (reference sequence). The length of the CDR3 is 14 residues. The CDR3 DNA is TGCGCCAGCAACCAAAGACAGGGGAACACTGAAGCTTTCTTT. Its translation: CASNQRQGNTEAFF.

On this clone itself: Mismatch with germline at one junction end may stem from a read error. The chain recombines TRBV4-1 with TRBJ2-3, with D hard to call. Germline V gene data show CDR1 as MGHRA and CDR2 as YSYEKL. The CDR3 has 13 amino acids. The CDR3 DNA reads TGCGCCAGCAGCCAAGATAGAGAGTCTCCTCTGGGTTTT. It translates to CASSQDRESPLGF.

This clone is a singleton in its sample. V usage is TRBV5-1 and J usage is TRBJ2-7; no definite D call. CDR3 length: 14 residues. The ends were cut back, 2 bases at V and 1 base at J, with 10 bases in the middle. Germline V gene data show CDR1 as SGHRS and CDR2 as YFSETQ. The CDR3 nucleotides are TGCGCCAGCAGCTTCAATAGTGATTCCTACGAGCAGTACTTC. Protein sequence: CASSFNSDSYEQYF.

J is TRBJ1-2 and V is TRBV27; TRBD1 matches 8 bases. This CDR3 spans 16 amino acids. Germline values: CDR1 MNHEY, CDR2 SMNVEV (reference sequence). Losses at the gene ends were 2 bases for V and 3 bases for J; bases not matched to a gene: 8. The CDR3 bases are TGTGCCAGCAGTTTAATTCGGCAGGGGGCCCACTATGGCTACACCTTC. This sequence encodes CASSLIRQGAHYGYTF.

The chain joins TRBV28 to TRBJ2-2; 7 nucleotides agree with TRBD1. V shed 5 bases and J 0 bases; nucleotides not matched to a gene: 6. CDR3 length: 16 residues. Germline CDR1 is MDHEN and CDR2 is SYDVKM. The CDR3 DNA follows: TGTGCCAGCAGTGTCGGGACAGAAACGAACACCGGGGAGCTGTTTTTT. Its translation: CASSVGTETNTGELFF.

This clone was counted only a few times. The chain uses TRBV11-2 and TRBJ2-1; D gene uncertain. Trimming cost V 4 bases and J 0 bases, with 7 bases left between them. The CDR3 totals 14 residues. The germline V gene encodes CDR1 SGHAT and CDR2 FQNNGV. CDR3 amino acids: CASSYGSSYNEQFF. DNA of the CDR3: TGTGCCAGCAGCTACGGAAGCTCCTACAATGAGCAGTTCTTC.

V gene TRBV2 combines with J gene TRBJ2-7, with 7 bases that match TRBD2. Germline CDR1 and CDR2: SNHLY and FYNNEI. The trim removed 2 bases at V and 7 bases at J, leaving 11 bases unmatched. This CDR3 region has 15 residues. This CDR3 reads CASSEQGGGRGEQYF. Here the CDR3 DNA reads TGTGCCAGCAGTGAACAAGGTGGAGGGAGGGGAGAGCAGTACTTC.

The V and J genes are TRBV9 and TRBJ2-2, with unresolved D. The CDR3 is made up of 12 amino acids. Trimming left V 5 bases short and J 4 bases short, with 6 bases between. The V gene's germline CDR1 is SGDLS and CDR2 YYNGEE. DNA for the CDR3: TGTGCCAGCAGATCTTTCACCGGGGAGCTGTTTTTT. Its translation is CASRSFTGELFF. Drawing the rest from reference TRBV9 and TRBJ2-2, the complete variable domain is DSGVTQTPKHLITATGQRVTLRCSPRSGDLSVYWYQQSLDQGLQFLIQYYNGEERAKGNILERFSAQQFPDLHSELNLSSLELGDSALYFCASRSFTGELFFGEGSRLTVL.

CDR3 sequence (DNA): TGTGCCAGCAGTGAGGGCCGACTCGGGGGCTACACCTTC. The encoded protein is CASSEGRLGGYTF. The chain combines TRBV2 with TRBJ1-2, with D hard to call. This CDR3 contains 13 residues. V was trimmed by 3 bases and J by 8 bases, leaving 13 bases between them. Germline V gene sequence: CDR1 SNHLY, CDR2 FYNNEI.

The chain links TRBV7-9 to TRBJ2-1; 8 bases map to TRBD2. Germline loops: CDR1 SEHNR, CDR2 FQNEAQ (reference sequence). Germline trimming cut 1 base from V and 0 bases from J; bases unmatched to any gene: 8. This CDR3 is 18 amino acids long. The CDR3 sequence: CASSLEGREGSSYNEQFF. CDR3 DNA: TGTGCCAGCAGCTTAGAAGGACGGGAGGGGAGCTCCTACAATGAGCAGTTCTTC.

The gene calls are TRBV10-2 and TRBJ2-3, with no clear D. Germline CDR1 WSHSY, CDR2 SAAADI. Between the trimmed V and J ends, which lost 8 bases and 1 base, there was a span of 10 bases. CDR3 length equals 13 residues. The CDR3 reads CASGSQGTDTQYF. CDR3 nucleotide sequence: TGCGCCAGCGGCTCTCAGGGCACAGATACGCAGTATTTT.

The J gene is TRBJ1-5, the V gene TRBV13, with D possibly matching TRBD1 (5 bases). Per the germline V gene, CDR1 is PRHDT and CDR2 is FYEKMQ (reference sequence). Trimming left V 5 bases short and J 6 bases short, with 14 bases between. The CDR3 covers 14 residues. CDR3 sequence reads: CASSIRGQTQPQHF. For the CDR3, the DNA is TGTGCCAGCAGCATAAGGGGCCAGACTCAGCCCCAGCATTTT.

The chain links TRBV6-5 to TRBJ2-3; 8 bases line up with TRBD1. This CDR3 has 15 residues. CDR1 MNHEY and CDR2 SVGAGI come from the germline V gene. Trimming removed 5 bases from V and 2 bases from J; junction bases left unmatched: 6. The CDR3 protein is CASSRRDRTTDTQYF. Here the CDR3 DNA reads TGTGCCAGCAGTCGCCGGGACAGGACCACAGATACGCAGTATTTT.

The chain combines TRBV6-1 with TRBJ2-6, with D maybe TRBD2 (5 bases). Germline V gives CDR1 MNHNS, CDR2 SASEGT. V lost 4 bases, J lost 4 bases, and 14 bases lay in between. The CDR3 consists of 16 residues. The CDR3 loop reads CASSAGISGGANVLTF. In DNA, the CDR3 is TGTGCCAGCAGTGCTGGCATCTCGGGGGGGGCCAACGTCCTGACTTTC.

This clone was seen a few times. The rearrangement uses TRBV6-5 and TRBJ1-2; D might be TRBD1 (5 bases). The V and J ends lost 10 bases and 4 bases respectively, with 16 bases between them. Germline lookup yields CDR1 MNHEY and CDR2 SVGAGI. CDR3 length: 13 residues. The chain's CDR3 is CATRQSPGYGYTF. CDR3 nucleotide sequence: TGTGCCACCAGACAGTCCCCTGGCTATGGCTACACCTTC.